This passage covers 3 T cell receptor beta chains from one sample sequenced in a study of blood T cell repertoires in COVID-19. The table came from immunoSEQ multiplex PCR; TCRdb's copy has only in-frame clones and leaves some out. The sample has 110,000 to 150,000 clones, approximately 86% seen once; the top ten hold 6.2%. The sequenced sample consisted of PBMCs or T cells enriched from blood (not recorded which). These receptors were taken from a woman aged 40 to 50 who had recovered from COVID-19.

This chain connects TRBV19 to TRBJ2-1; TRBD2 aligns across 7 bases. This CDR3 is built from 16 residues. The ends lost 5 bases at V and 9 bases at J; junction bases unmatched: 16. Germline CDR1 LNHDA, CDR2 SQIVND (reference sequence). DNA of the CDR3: TGTGCCAGTAGTCCATGGGGGGAGGGAGGCCCTATTGAGCAGTTCTTC. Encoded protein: CASSPWGEGGPIEQFF.

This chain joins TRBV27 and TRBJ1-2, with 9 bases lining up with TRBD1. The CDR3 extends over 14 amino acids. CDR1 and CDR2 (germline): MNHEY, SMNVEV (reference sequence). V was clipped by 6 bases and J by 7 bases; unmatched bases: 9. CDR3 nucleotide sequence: TGTGCCAGCAGCCTGGGACAGGGTAAGGGTGGCTACACCTTC. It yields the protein CASSLGQGKGGYTF.

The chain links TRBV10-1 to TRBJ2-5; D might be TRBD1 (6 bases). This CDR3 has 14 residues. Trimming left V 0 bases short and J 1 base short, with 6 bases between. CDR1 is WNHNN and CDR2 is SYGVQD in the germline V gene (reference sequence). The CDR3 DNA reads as TGCGCCAGCAGTGAGTCGACAGGCCAAGAGACCCAGTACTTC. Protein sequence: CASSESTGQETQYF.